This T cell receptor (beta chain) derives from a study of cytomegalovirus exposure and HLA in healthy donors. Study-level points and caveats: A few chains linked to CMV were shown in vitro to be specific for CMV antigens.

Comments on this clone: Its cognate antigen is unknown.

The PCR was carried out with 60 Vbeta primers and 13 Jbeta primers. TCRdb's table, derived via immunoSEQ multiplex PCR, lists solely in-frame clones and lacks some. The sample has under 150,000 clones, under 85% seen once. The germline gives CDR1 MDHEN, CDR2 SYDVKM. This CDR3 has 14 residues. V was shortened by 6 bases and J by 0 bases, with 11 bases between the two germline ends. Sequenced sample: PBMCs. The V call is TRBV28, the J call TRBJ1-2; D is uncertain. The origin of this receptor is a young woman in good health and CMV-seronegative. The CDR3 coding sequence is TGTGCCAGCAGACGCGCTGAGACTAACTATGGCTACACCTTC. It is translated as CASRRAETNYGYTF.